These 17 T cell receptor beta chains were sequenced from one sample in a study of cytomegalovirus exposure and HLA in healthy donors (dated by TCRdb to the late 2010s). The library was prepared using the immunoSEQ multiplex PCR assay. The multiplex PCR relied on a mix of 60 forward primers for TCR Vbeta segments and 13 reverse primers for TCR Jbeta segments. Not all clones reach the TCRdb copy of this immuneACCESS table, which keeps in-frame sequences only. Checked studies attribute under half of the gap to unresolved V genes and leave the rest unexplained. This sample is represented by 100,000 to 150,000 clones; about 71% of them were singletons. 3.3% of the sample belongs to the ten largest clones. The sample comprised PBMCs. The receptors derive from a woman in her 50s in good health and CMV-seronegative.

The table lists this clone with a few counts. The chain carries TRBV29-1 and TRBJ2-1; TRBD1 might be the D (5 bases). This CDR3 is 12 amino acids long. Germline CDR1 SQVTM, CDR2 ANQGSEA. The CDR3 loop is CVVQGTLAEQFF. The DNA for the CDR3 is TGCGTAGTCCAGGGTACGCTGGCTGAGCAGTTCTTC.

CDR3 sequence: CASSPLTGGRDEQYF. CDR3 nucleotides: TGTGCCAGCAGCCCTCTTACCGGGGGACGGGACGAGCAGTACTTC. The chain uses TRBV14 and TRBJ2-7; maybe TRBD2 (6 bases). From germline, CDR1 is SGHDN and CDR2 FVKESK. Trimming took 4 bases from V and 5 from J, leaving 18 bases between them. The CDR3 contains 15 residues.

V usage is TRBV20-1 and J usage is TRBJ2-3; D remains ambiguous. Trimming shortened V by 3 bases and J by 1 base, and 2 bases separated the two germline ends. CDR1 and CDR2 from the germline V gene are DFQATT and SNEGSKA (reference sequence). CDR3 length: 11 residues. The chain's CDR3 is CSASGTDTQYF. The CDR3 nucleotides read TGCAGTGCTAGCGGCACAGATACGCAGTATTTT.

To note about this clone: Mismatch with germline at one junction end may stem from a read error. This chain joins TRBV7-9 and TRBJ2-1; D gene unclear. The CDR3 has 13 residues. Germline V gene sequence: CDR1 SEHNR, CDR2 FQNEAQ (reference sequence). CDR3 in DNA: TGTTCCAGCACCGAAAACAGTGACAATGAGCAGTTCTTC. Its protein product is CSSTENSDNEQFF.

The chain combines TRBV28 with TRBJ2-7; D unresolved. V was cut by 2 bases and J by 3 bases, with 17 bases left in between. The CDR3 has 16 residues. Germline values: CDR1 MDHEN, CDR2 SYDVKM. The CDR3 DNA sequence: TGTGCCAGCAGTTTACATATAGGTGACATCTACTACGAGCAGTACTTC. It translates to CASSLHIGDIYYEQYF.

The chain uses TRBV7-3 and TRBJ1-1; maybe TRBD1 (5 bases). The CDR3 consists of 13 residues. CDR1 and CDR2 (germline): SGHTA, FQGTGA. V dropped 2 bases and J dropped 5 bases, with 9 bases sitting between them. The CDR3 loop is CASSLDSTTEAFF. The CDR3 DNA follows: TGTGCCAGCAGCTTAGACAGTACAACTGAAGCTTTCTTT.

The chain uses TRBV4-2 and TRBJ1-5, with D maybe TRBD1 (5 bases). This CDR3 region has 14 residues. Germline-derived CDR1 and CDR2 are LGHNA and YNFKEQ. Deletions cut 4 bases from V and 5 bases from J, with 12 bases between. The CDR3 DNA reads TGTGCCAGCAGCCCGGACACGTCGTATCAGCCCCAGCATTTT. Its protein is CASSPDTSYQPQHF.

DNA of the CDR3: TGTGCCAGCAGTGAATTTGTAGCGGGAGTTACAGATACGCAGTATTTT. It is translated as CASSEFVAGVTDTQYF. The chain couples TRBV25-1 to TRBJ2-3; 9 bases match TRBD2. J lost 3 bases, V lost 1 base, and 5 bases had no gene match. CDR1 is MGHDK and CDR2 is SYGVNS in the germline V gene. This CDR3 has 16 amino acids.

The sample holds a few counts of this clone. The chain carries TRBV28 and TRBJ1-3; TRBD1 matches at 7 bases. Germline CDR1 and CDR2: MDHEN and SYDVKM. The V segment lost 6 bases and the J segment 2 bases; nucleotides outside the gene matches: 7. The CDR3 is 15 amino acids. The CDR3 sequence is CASSPVTGTGNTIYF. The CDR3 DNA follows: TGTGCCAGCAGCCCCGTGACAGGGACTGGAAACACCATATATTTT.

The chain carries TRBV7-2 and TRBJ1-5; no definite D call. Looked up from germline, CDR1 is SGHTA and CDR2 is FQGNSA. V lost 2 bases and J 5 bases, leaving 7 bases between the germline ends. CDR3 length: 13 amino acids. CDR3 amino acids: CASSLLADQPQHF. CDR3 in DNA: TGTGCCAGCAGCTTATTAGCTGATCAGCCCCAGCATTTT. The full variable domain, completed using reference TRBV7-2 and TRBJ1-5, is GAGVSQSPSNKVTEKGKDVELRCDPISGHTALYWYRQSLGQGLEFLIYFQGNSAPDKSGLPSDRFSAERTGGSVSTLTIQRTQQEDSAVYLCASSLLADQPQHFGDGTRLSIL.

J is TRBJ1-4 and V is TRBV9; 7 nucleotides line up with TRBD1. J gave up 8 bases and V 1 base, and 5 bases lay outside the gene matches. Germline-derived CDR1 and CDR2 are SGDLS and YYNGEE. This CDR3 spans 14 amino acids. The CDR3 DNA sequence: TGTGCCAGCAGCGTACTGCCAGGGGGAGAAAAACTGTTTTTT. This translates into CASSVLPGGEKLFF.

The table lists this clone with a few counts. CDR3 residues: CASSLLEGEQYF. In nucleotides, the CDR3 is TGTGCCAGCAGCCTCCTTGAGGGCGAGCAGTACTTC. The chain has TRBV28 and TRBJ2-7; a possible D gene is TRBD2 (5 bases). Germline CDR1 and CDR2: MDHEN and SYDVKM. The CDR3 loop spans 12 amino acids. V was pared by 6 bases and J by 6 bases, with 12 bases between.

Notes on this clone: This same CDR3 is encoded by further DNA sequences in the sample. The V gene is TRBV7-2, the J gene TRBJ1-5, with no clear D. Germline-derived CDR1 and CDR2 are SGHTA and FQGNSA. V lost 2 bases to trimming and J lost 0 bases, with 8 bases between them. There are 15 residues in the CDR3. The CDR3 loop is CASSLTGDSNQPQHF. The CDR3 coding sequence is TGTGCCAGCAGCTTAACCGGGGATAGCAATCAGCCCCAGCATTTT.

The chain recombines TRBV27 with TRBJ2-1, with D unresolved. The CDR3 loop spans 12 amino acids. V gave up 0 bases and J gave up 6 bases, with 3 bases separating them. Per germline, CDR1 MNHEY and CDR2 SMNVEV (reference sequence). The chain's CDR3 is CASSLSSNEQFF. CDR3 DNA sequence: TGTGCCAGCAGTTTATCCAGCAATGAGCAGTTCTTC.

V usage is TRBV7-3 and J usage is TRBJ2-5; D perhaps matches TRBD1 (5 bases). Germline V lookup: CDR1 SGHTA, CDR2 FQGTGA. Trimming took off 5 bases at V and 6 bases at J, with 16 bases between the two ends. CDR3 length equals 14 residues. CDR3 sequence (DNA): TGTGCCAGCAGCCCACCAGGGATCGAGCAGACCCAGTACTTC. It codes for CASSPPGIEQTQYF.

The rearrangement joins TRBV7-9 to TRBJ2-1; tentative D call: TRBD2 (5 bases). CDR3 length: 17 residues. In germline, CDR1 is SEHNR, CDR2 FQNEAQ (reference sequence). With 5 bases removed from V and 8 bases from J, the gap between germline ends came to 25 bases. The CDR3 nucleotides read TGTGCCAGCAGCCCAGGACTGGACCGGGGTCATGGTTATGAGCAGTTCTTC. Its translation: CASSPGLDRGHGYEQFF.

This clone was seen a few times. V gene TRBV7-9 combines with J gene TRBJ1-2; the D is unclear. CDR3 length equals 15 residues. CDR1 is SEHNR, CDR2 FQNEAQ, per germline (reference sequence). V was pared by 8 bases and J by 2 bases, with 18 bases between. CDR3 region: CASSVLEPSNYGYTF. In DNA, the CDR3 is TGTGCCAGCTCGGTGTTGGAGCCCTCCAACTATGGCTACACCTTC.